This T cell receptor beta chain derives from a study of blood T cell repertoires in COVID-19 (dated by TCRdb to about 2020). Context from the whole study: Samples covering the acute and convalescent phases of COVID-19 were provided by collaborators in the United States, Italy and Spain. The material from the prospective study consisted of cDNA or gDNA derived from T cells, B-cell-depleted T cells, or PBMCs. Subjects who had been exposed to COVID-19, were actively infected with it, or had recovered from it provided the deeply sampled blood TCRbeta repertoires that made up the dataset. The repertoires were made available in a free public database intended to serve as a resource for research on the immune response to SARS-CoV-2. Samples came from the ongoing ImmuneRACE study (first 160 participants) plus 1,254 subjects from 6 global collaborators. Nearly every sample came with metadata listing a de-identified subject ID, COVID-19 status, age in years and sex. Where HLA class I and class II types were available, the types were taken from metadata supplied by the sample provider, not from assay-based typing.

V is pruned by 4 bases and J by 4 bases, leaving 6 bases of the junction without a gene match. The CDR3, from cysteine to phenylalanine, totals 14 residues. The read is trimmed to its CDR3 DNA, 42 bases read in frame from base 1. CDR1 and CDR2 were assigned from the germline V gene as SGHRS and YFSETQ. The collaborating institutions used their own protocols to collect whole blood in K2EDTA tubes. Collaborator samples were shipped for TCRbeta analysis as frozen whole blood, isolated PBMCs, or DNA extracted from either sample type. As to this clone: Which antigen it targets is not known. There are no base qualities to consult, and no much larger clone falls within one base.

Results the study describes overall, beyond this receptor: The quantity of clinical and demographic metadata differed by source and by participant and was supplied without curation.

TCRbeta CDR3 regions were amplified from genomic DNA using the immunoSEQ Assay, a bias-controlled multiplex PCR. On the study's bioinformatics: The number of nucleated cells in each sample was estimated by amplification of reference gene primers within the assay. Sequence reads were collapsed and filtered to measure the absolute abundance of every unique TCRbeta CDR3 rearrangement. Productive Simpson clonality was computed per sample as the square root of Simpson's diversity index over productive rearrangements. Entries here come from immuneACCESS through TCRdb and include only in-frame sequences with V and J called. Some clones fail to appear in such tables; in the studies checked, an unresolved V gene covers under half of the shortfall, and the cause of the remainder is unknown. That table furnishes V, J and clone size, whereas the DNA furnished D and trimming. The sample data list approximately 81,000 clones, and 89% of these were observed just once. Together, the top ten hold more than 10% of the sample.

The sequence joins TRBV5-1 to TRBJ2-3; TRBD1 lines up with 7 middle nucleotides. The sample consisted of peripheral blood. This receptor was obtained from an older man with active or convalescent COVID-19. This receptor carries the CDR3 CASSPTGSADTQYF. The DNA sequence is given as TGCGCCAGCAGCCCGACAGGGTCCGCAGATACGCAGTATTTT.